This T cell receptor (beta chain) was obtained from a study of blood T cell repertoires in COVID-19. Data came from immunoSEQ multiplex PCR; TCRdb stores just in-frame clones and leaves some out. This table holds approximately 400,000 clones, around 88% found once. Germline CDR1 and CDR2: MNHEY and SVGAGI. V was clipped by 5 bases and J by 3 bases, with 15 bases between them. CDR3 length: 15 amino acids. This clonotype was sampled from a woman aged 45-60 years with COVID-19, enrolled during active disease. Sequencing used peripheral blood. The chain links TRBV6-5 to TRBJ2-3; D may be TRBD2 (7 bases). The CDR3 DNA follows: TGTGCCAGCAGTACGGCGGGGGCTTCGACAGATACGCAGTATTTT. Protein: CASSTAGASTDTQYF.